The clone carrying this T cell receptor beta chain was detected ten times or more. Genomic DNA served as template for TCR beta VDJ and CDR3 profiling. TCRdb analysed the reads with MiXCR anew, one entry per CDR3 protein. This table holds about 190,000 distinct CDR3 sequences, roughly half found once. Germline CDR1 reads SGHTA; CDR2 reads FQGNSA. The CDR3 sequence is 15 residues long. V gave up 2 bases and J gave up 7 bases, with 14 bases separating them. The sample originates from a study of CD8+CD57+ T cells in acquired aplastic anemia. For the study at large: Quantities of DNA derived from sorted CD4+ and CD8+ cells averaged approximately 3 ug. There were 11 million or so reads, on average, for CD4+ cells from healthy donors.

The sequence came from a human donor in good health, serving as a control. The chain combines TRBV7-2 with TRBJ1-4, with D hard to call. The sequencing sample was made of sorted CD4+, CD8+, or CD8+CD57+ T cells (not recorded which) from PBMCs. CDR3 region: CASSLNSPTGEKLFF. In nucleotides, the CDR3 is TGTGCCAGCAGCTTAAATTCCCCCACGGGTGAAAAACTGTTTTTT.